This entry lists 32 T cell receptor beta chains sequenced from one sample in a study of CXCR3-negative and CXCR3-positive naive CD8 T cells. No antigens are known for them. Whole-study findings and limits: CXCR3-positive naive cells had TRB CDR3s that were more hydrophobic than CXCR3-negative naive cells had.

UMI labels and 5' RACE were used to prepare the TRB cDNA libraries. TCRdb re-called the 5' RACE reads; every CDR3 protein appears as one record, without DNA. This sample's table has approximately 100,000 distinct CDR3 sequences. The sample consisted of naive CXCR3+ CD8+ T cells from blood. Subset given: CD45RO-CCR7+CD27+CD95- naive CD8+ T cells expressing CXCR3 (TNR3+). These TCRs come from a human donor in good health. Some clones in this sample may be carry-over from other donors' samples.

This chain uses TRBV29-1 with TRBJ2-7. The CDR3 is 14 amino acids. Per germline, CDR1 SQVTM and CDR2 ANQGSEA. CDR3 region: CSPEWAVISYEQYF.

V usage is TRBV4-3 and J usage is TRBJ2-7; TCRdb's D call of TRBD2 is untestable without DNA. Germline lookup yields CDR1 LGHNA and CDR2 YSLEER. This CDR3 is built from 15 residues. This CDR3 reads CASSQGRGLRDEQYF.

This chain uses TRBV29-1 with TRBJ1-1; TCRdb designates TRBD1, a call that cannot be tested without DNA. The CDR3 has 12 residues. The germline V gene encodes CDR1 SQVTM and CDR2 ANQGSEA. This CDR3 is CASRGFNTEAFF.

This chain links TRBV29-1 with TRBJ2-3; no DNA is available, so the TRBD1 call from TCRdb remains unchecked. This CDR3 spans 15 amino acids. CDR1 is SQVTM and CDR2 is ANQGSEA in the germline V gene. The CDR3 sequence is CSVEPRGLPTDTQYF.

The chain combines TRBV4-2 with TRBJ1-5; the TRBD1 assignment by TCRdb is unverifiable without DNA. This CDR3 region has 15 residues. The germline CDR1 and CDR2 sequences are LGHNA and YNFKEQ. The CDR3: CASSQVPGGSQPQHF.

The chain combines TRBV2 with TRBJ2-1. Germline V gene lookup returns CDR1 SNHLY and CDR2 FYNNEI. The CDR3 totals 12 residues. CDR3: CASSVPQDEQFF.

This chain's CDR3 is CASSQAINRAGDEKLFF. The V call is TRBV4-3, the J call TRBJ1-4; as DNA is missing, the TRBD1 call by TCRdb cannot be tested. The CDR3 loop spans 17 amino acids. Germline CDR1 and CDR2: LGHNA and YSLEER.

The V gene is TRBV7-2, the J gene TRBJ2-7. The CDR3 is made up of 14 amino acids. Germline-derived CDR1 and CDR2 are SGHTA and FQGNSA. The CDR3 is CASSQAAFTYEQYF.

The chain is built from TRBV4-1 and TRBJ2-1; TCRdb's assignment of TRBD2 cannot be checked, as there is no DNA. The CDR3 is 14 residues long. Germline V gene lookup returns CDR1 MGHRA and CDR2 YSYEKL. The chain's CDR3 is CASSQGLSLSEQFF.

V usage is TRBV6-5 and J usage is TRBJ2-3; with no DNA, the TCRdb D assignment of TRBD1 cannot be verified. The CDR3 covers 15 residues. The germline V gene has CDR1 MNHEY and CDR2 SVGAGI. The chain's CDR3 is CASSFSTGSLDTQYF.

The J gene is TRBJ1-1, the V gene TRBV12-3 or TRBV12-4; TCRdb reports TRBD1, a call that lacks DNA to check it against. This CDR3 spans 16 amino acids. The CDR3 region is CASTDTRDRGDTEAFF.

CDR3: CSARDSTLSGANVLTF. The V gene is TRBV20-1, the J gene TRBJ2-6. Germline V gene data show CDR1 as DFQATT and CDR2 as SNEGSKA (reference sequence). CDR3 length: 16 amino acids.

This chain connects TRBV4-1 to TRBJ2-7. Germline values: CDR1 MGHRA, CDR2 YSYEKL. CDR3 size: 16 residues. CDR3 region: CASSQVSPAGGYEQYF.

The gene calls are TRBV5-1 and TRBJ2-5; absent DNA, TCRdb's TRBD1 call cannot be checked. CDR3 length: 16 residues. Germline V gene lookup returns CDR1 SGHRS and CDR2 YFSETQ. The CDR3 protein is CASSPGPGQLQETQYF.

J is TRBJ2-1 and V is TRBV12-3 or TRBV12-4. CDR3 length: 12 residues. This CDR3 is CASSLNGDRQFF.

This rearrangement joins TRBV9 to TRBJ1-1; TCRdb indicates TRBD1, and absent DNA this call remains unverified. Germline assignment: CDR1 SGDLS and CDR2 YYNGEE. The length of the CDR3 is 15 residues. CDR3 region: CASSEEGQGITEAFF.

The chain recombines TRBV5-8 with TRBJ2-7; without DNA, the TCRdb call of TRBD1 cannot be checked. The CDR3 runs to 14 residues. Germline CDR1 SGHTS, CDR2 YDEGEE. CDR3 amino acids: CASTPDRDDYEQYF. The whole variable domain, remainder taken from reference TRBV5-8 and TRBJ2-7, is EAGVTQSPTHLIKTRGQQATLRCSPISGHTSVYWYQQALGLGLQFLLWYDEGEERNRGNFPPRFSGRQFPNYSSELNVNALELEDSALYLCASTPDRDDYEQYFGPGTRLTVT.

The chain links TRBV12-5 to TRBJ2-3; TCRdb selects TRBD1, and the lack of DNA leaves this call unchecked. Germline V lookup: CDR1 LGHNT, CDR2 FRNRAP. The CDR3 extends over 15 amino acids. CDR3 loop: CASAPGQGNEDTQYF. Complete variable domain (other parts from reference TRBV12-5 and TRBJ2-3): DARVTQTPRHKVTEMGQEVTMRCQPILGHNTVFWYRQTMMQGLELLAYFRNRAPLDDSGMPKDRFSAEMPDATLATLKIQPSEPRDSAVYFCASAPGQGNEDTQYFGPGTRLTVL.

The chain joins TRBV20-1 to TRBJ1-1; TCRdb reports TRBD1, a call that lacks DNA to check it against. Looked up from germline, CDR1 is DFQATT and CDR2 is SNEGSKA (reference sequence). The CDR3 is 13 amino acids. The CDR3 protein is CSARDPGQSEAFF.

The genes are TRBV12-3 or TRBV12-4 and TRBJ1-2. CDR3 size: 13 residues. This chain's CDR3 is CASSQPLGNGYTF.

The chain carries TRBV12-3 or TRBV12-4 and TRBJ2-7; checking the TCRdb D call of TRBD1 is not possible without DNA. This CDR3 region has 14 residues. The CDR3 is CASSSFLGGYEQYF.

This rearrangement joins TRBV7-8 to TRBJ2-7; TCRdb's D call, TRBD1, is unchecked because there is no DNA. CDR3 length: 13 residues. The germline gives CDR1 SGHVS, CDR2 FQNEAQ. The CDR3 is CASRTLGGYEQYF.

CDR3 sequence: CSARVADSYEQFF. V usage is TRBV20-1 and J usage is TRBJ2-1. The CDR3 length is 13 residues. Germline V lookup: CDR1 DFQATT, CDR2 SNEGSKA (reference sequence).

This rearrangement joins TRBV6-5 to TRBJ1-1. The germline V gene encodes CDR1 MNHEY and CDR2 SVGAGI. The CDR3 totals 13 residues. CDR3 sequence reads: CASSFSSDTEAFF.

This chain uses TRBV6-5 with TRBJ2-2; there is no DNA to check the TCRdb D call of TRBD2. The germline CDR1 and CDR2 sequences are MNHEY and SVGAGI. This CDR3 comprises 14 residues. The CDR3 loop is CASSPSKGSGELFF.

The CDR3: CASTSTNEKLFF. The J gene is TRBJ1-4, the V gene TRBV5-6. Germline CDR1 reads SGHDT; CDR2 reads YYEEEE. The CDR3 length is 12 residues.

The genes are TRBV5-6 and TRBJ2-1; TCRdb designates TRBD2, a call that cannot be tested without DNA. The CDR3 has 13 residues. The V gene's germline CDR1 is SGHDT and CDR2 YYEEEE. CDR3 in amino acids: CASSGPLTREQFF.

The chain couples TRBV29-1 to TRBJ2-5; TCRdb outputs TRBD1, but without DNA this stays unchecked. CDR3 length: 13 residues. Germline assignment: CDR1 SQVTM and CDR2 ANQGSEA. The CDR3 loop is CSVTGTGSGTQYF.

The chain is built from TRBV9 and TRBJ2-6. The germline V gene encodes CDR1 SGDLS and CDR2 YYNGEE. The CDR3 runs 16 residues. The CDR3 loop is CASSDGPGSGANVLTF.

The V and J genes are TRBV29-1 and TRBJ2-2. Germline V gene data show CDR1 as SQVTM and CDR2 as ANQGSEA. The CDR3 contains 12 residues. CDR3 residues: CSVVAWTGELFF.

The rearrangement links TRBV2 to TRBJ2-3. Germline loops: CDR1 SNHLY, CDR2 FYNNEI. The CDR3 totals 13 residues. The CDR3: CASSDDHTDTQYF. The variable domain in full, with the rest retrieved from reference TRBV2 and TRBJ2-3, is EPEVTQTPSHQVTQMGQEVILRCVPISNHLYFYWYRQILGQKVEFLVSFYNNEISEKSEIFDDQFSVERPDGSNFTLKIRSTKLEDSAMYFCASSDDHTDTQYFGPGTRLTVL.

The chain has TRBV28 and TRBJ2-7; TCRdb designates TRBD1, a call that cannot be tested without DNA. The CDR3 runs 14 residues. Germline CDR1 and CDR2: MDHEN and SYDVKM. The CDR3 reads CASSFRVTSYEQYF.